The 10 T cell receptor beta chains below all came from one sample that was sequenced in a study of human T cells and chemical hapten exposure. Whole blood that had not been fractionated was the source of extracted total RNA. Individual cDNA molecules in this library carried unique molecular identifiers. TCRdb reprocessed the reads via MiXCR and lists one record per CDR3 protein. The data contain 100,000 to 150,000 distinct CDR3 sequences, 6.5% to 10% of them singletons. The sample taken for sequencing was whole blood. These receptor sequences come from a human donor in good health. Some clones in this sample may be carry-over from other donors' samples.

This clonotype was seen at least ten times. This chain connects TRBV6-5 to TRBJ1-2; 7 bases agree with TRBD1. This CDR3 region has 12 residues. Losses at the gene ends were 8 bases for V and 7 bases for J; bases not matched to a gene: 7. CDR1 is MNHEY, CDR2 SVGAGI, per germline. Here the CDR3 DNA reads TGTGCCAGCCGAAGGGACAGATCTGGCTACACCTTC. Amino acid sequence: CASRRDRSGYTF.

The sample holds many counts of this clonotype. The chain is built from TRBV20-1 and TRBJ1-6; 8 nucleotides line up with TRBD1. Per germline, CDR1 DFQATT and CDR2 SNEGSKA (reference sequence). Trimming cost V 7 bases and J 6 bases; bases outside gene matches: 11. This CDR3 is 15 amino acids long. The CDR3 here is CSVLDRESLNSPLHF. The CDR3 DNA sequence: TGCAGTGTCCTGGACAGGGAGAGCCTTAATTCACCCCTCCACTTT.

This clonotype was recorded a few times. This chain links TRBV7-9 with TRBJ2-5; TRBD2 matches 12 bases. Germline-derived CDR1 and CDR2 are SEHNR and FQNEAQ (reference sequence). The CDR3 contains 17 residues. The V segment lost 2 bases and the J segment 4 bases; nucleotides outside the gene matches: 8. This CDR3 reads CASSLLQTSGGGETQYF. The CDR3 DNA sequence: TGTGCCAGCAGCTTATTGCAGACTAGCGGGGGCGGAGAGACCCAGTACTTC.

The genes are TRBV7-2 and TRBJ2-6; D assignment may be TRBD1 or TRBD2 (5 bases each). CDR1 and CDR2 (germline): SGHTA, FQGNSA. Deletions cut 1 base from V and 0 bases from J, with 10 bases between. The CDR3 is made up of 17 amino acids. The chain's CDR3 is CASSLEGRTSGANVLTF. CDR3 bases: TGTGCCAGCAGCTTAGAGGGACGGACCTCTGGGGCCAACGTCCTGACTTTC.

This clonotype was picked up a small number of times. Its ends do not fully match the called genes, so a read error is possible. The chain couples TRBV6-2 or TRBV6-3 to TRBJ2-1, with D perhaps matching TRBD1 (5 bases). The CDR3 runs 13 residues. The V gene's germline CDR1 is MNHEY and CDR2 SVGEGT. CDR3 sequence: CASTYGHPNEQFF. DNA of the CDR3: TGTGCCAGCACTTACGGACACCCCAATGAGCAGTTCTTC.

In this sample, this clonotype turned up many times. This chain joins TRBV20-1 and TRBJ2-7, with 14 bases matching TRBD2. The germline V gene has CDR1 DFQATT and CDR2 SNEGSKA (reference sequence). The CDR3 contains 16 residues. After removal of 0 bases from V and 6 bases from J, the junction contained 7 bases not matched to a gene. The CDR3 loop reads CSARDLGTSGSSEQYF. As DNA, the CDR3 is TGCAGTGCTAGAGATCTGGGGACTAGCGGGAGCAGCGAGCAGTACTTC.

This clonotype was counted many times. The rearrangement uses TRBV5-1 and TRBJ2-7; D remains unclear. Germline-derived CDR1 and CDR2 are SGHRS and YFSETQ. V was trimmed by 2 bases and J by 2 bases, leaving 8 bases between them. This CDR3 region has 13 residues. The CDR3 bases are TGCGCCAGCAGCTTAGGACCACCCTACGAGCAGTACTTC. This codes for CASSLGPPYEQYF.

This clonotype was found many times. The chain's CDR3 is CASSPGGSTNEKLFF. In DNA, the CDR3 is TGTGCCAGCAGTCCAGGGGGATCAACTAATGAAAAACTGTTTTTT. J is TRBJ1-4 and V is TRBV12-3 or TRBV12-4; 7 bases fit TRBD1. After removal of 5 bases from V and 0 bases from J, the junction contained 3 bases not matched to a gene. The CDR3 consists of 15 residues.

The chain recombines TRBV7-2 with TRBJ1-1; D is undetermined. The CDR3 is made up of 15 amino acids. CDR1 is SGHTA, CDR2 FQGNSA, per germline. The V end lost 0 bases, the J end lost 0 bases, and 8 bases lay between the germline ends. CDR3 region: CASSLAWTVNTEAFF. The CDR3, as DNA: TGTGCCAGCAGCTTAGCGTGGACGGTGAACACTGAAGCTTTCTTT.

This clonotype has a count of ten or more. The chain is built from TRBV5-4 and TRBJ2-1; D may match TRBD1 or TRBD2 (5 bases each). The CDR3 covers 14 residues. Germline V lookup: CDR1 SGHNT, CDR2 YYREEE (reference sequence). V shed 4 bases and J shed 1 base, with 9 bases lying between them. The CDR3 region has the DNA TGTGCCAGCAGCCTGAGGGGATCCTACAATGAGCAGTTCTTC. Encoded protein: CASSLRGSYNEQFF.